This paragraph reports one T cell receptor beta chain. Antigen: not known. These data belong to a study of CD8+CD57+ T cells in acquired aplastic anemia. Only patients with CD8+CD57+ cell expansion on flow cytometry were chosen for sequencing. TCR beta VDJ and CDR3 profiles were obtained from a genomic DNA template. TCRdb used MiXCR to reprocess the reads, holding one entry per CDR3 protein. The sample holds 200,000 to 250,000 distinct CDR3 sequences, less than 75% seen once. The study's findings and limits: Patients had twenty-nine CD8+ CDR3 sequences in common with controls (the shared set).

The germline V gene encodes CDR1 SGHTA and CDR2 FQGNSA. V was pared by 1 base and J by 5 bases, with 14 bases between. CDR3 length: 16 amino acids. The chain recombines TRBV7-2 with TRBJ1-4; D gene uncertain. Sequenced: sorted CD4+, CD8+, or CD8+CD57+ T cells (not recorded which) from PBMCs. The receptor was isolated from a human donor with aplastic anemia. CDR3 nucleotides: TGTGCCAGCAGCTTAGGGGCGGCGGTCTCGAATGAAAAACTGTTTTTT. It is translated as CASSLGAAVSNEKLFF.